A selection of T cell receptor beta chains follows, all from one sample in a study of human CD8 memory T cell subsets. TCRdb re-called the 5' RACE reads and catalogs CDR3 proteins one per entry, DNA excluded. Here the sample table reports approximately 4,500 distinct CDR3 sequences. Sequencing used CD8+ T cells from PBMCs. The receptors derive from a human donor in good health. Both conserved end residues are part of each CDR3. The size of a clone is reported for some rows only, either as once, few or many, or as a class for expanded clones.

cdr3_length	clone_size	j_call	v_call	cdr3_aa
15	medium-sized	TRBJ2-3	TRBV6-4	CASSAEGGSTDTQYF
15	NA	TRBJ2-2	TRBV19	CASRTIQGDTGELFF
15	medium-sized	TRBJ1-1	TRBV6-2/TRBV6-3	CASSPIQTGTTEAFF
16	medium-sized	TRBJ1-5	TRBV20-1	CSARDVRGEGNQPQHF
15	NA	TRBJ2-1	TRBV19	CASSMVLAGDNEQFF
16	medium-sized	TRBJ2-7	TRBV20-1	CSARDSGQGTLIEQYF
17	NA	TRBJ2-5	TRBV15	CATSRERGSGPQETQYF
16	NA	TRBJ2-1	TRBV27	CASSKLTSGDYNEQFF
15	NA	TRBJ2-1	TRBV6-2/TRBV6-3	CASSASGGAHNEQFF
14	NA	TRBJ2-1	TRBV24-1	CATSGTGEVNEQFF
13	NA	TRBJ2-7	TRBV28	CASSRGSTGEQYF
15	NA	TRBJ2-2	TRBV6-6	CASGPRPGFTGELFF
15	NA	TRBJ1-2	TRBV6-4	CASSAPGQGPSGYTF
16	NA	TRBJ2-3	TRBV5-1	CASSLGSYSRTDTQYF
13	NA	TRBJ2-7	TRBV6-2/TRBV6-3	CASTARDFYEQYF
14	NA	TRBJ2-3	TRBV6-4	CASSDGTSTDTQYF
12	NA	TRBJ2-1	TRBV6-1	CASRDRVFEQFF
14	medium-sized	TRBJ2-1	TRBV20-1	CSVSPPGGYNEQFF
14	NA	TRBJ2-5	TRBV20-1	CSARGTGEIEAQYF
13	medium-sized	TRBJ2-1	TRBV7-9	CASSLPASNEQFF
13	NA	TRBJ2-1	TRBV29-1	CSVVNRDYNEQFF
11	NA	TRBJ2-1	TRBV29-1	CSADLYNEQFF
14	NA	TRBJ2-7	TRBV24-1	CATSENLDGYEQYF
15	NA	TRBJ1-1	TRBV5-1	CASSLWVGQNTEAFF
16	NA	TRBJ2-5	TRBV20-1	CSARSLTSGDQETQYF
14	NA	TRBJ2-1	TRBV3-1	CASSQGHFYNEQFF
14	NA	TRBJ2-2	TRBV19	CASRQGAYSGELFF
14	medium-sized	TRBJ2-6	TRBV6-2/TRBV6-3	CASSESSGANVLTF
14	NA	TRBJ2-1	TRBV6-4	CASSAGQGNNEQFF
15	NA	TRBJ2-1	TRBV5-4	CASREFSGAYNEQFF
16	NA	TRBJ2-5	TRBV20-1	CSARVGTSGGIETQYF
13	NA	TRBJ2-7	TRBV7-9	CASALSGDYEQYF
14	medium-sized	TRBJ2-7	TRBV20-1	CSAGTSESSYEQYF
14	NA	TRBJ2-3	TRBV6-5	CASSRGRYPDTQYF
14	NA	TRBJ2-7	TRBV27	CASSGRDRANEQYF
14	NA	TRBJ2-2	TRBV7-8	CASSPEINTGELFF
15	medium-sized	TRBJ1-1	TRBV4-2	CASSQDEGGATEAFF
16	NA	TRBJ1-3	TRBV4-3	CASSQDLVGTGNTIYF
15	NA	TRBJ2-1	TRBV6-4	CASSDSTSGGAEQFF
16	NA	TRBJ2-2	TRBV4-3	CASSQDLTGETGELFF
20	medium-sized	TRBJ2-2	TRBV4-3	CASSQGDRSSGGMNTGELFF
12	NA	TRBJ1-1	TRBV5-1	CASRKGGNEAFF
13	medium-sized	TRBJ2-7	TRBV20-1	CSARGDRPYEQYF
15	large	TRBJ2-2	TRBV15	CATSTGRGDTGELFF
14	NA	TRBJ2-1	TRBV6-4	CASSESGTSNEQFF
13	NA	TRBJ1-1	TRBV20-1	CSARGRYDTEAFF
13	NA	TRBJ2-3	TRBV7-3	CASSSLQGDTQYF
17	NA	TRBJ2-7	TRBV4-2	CASSQEEAGGPSYEQYF
14	NA	TRBJ1-2	TRBV7-8	CASSTSGTGNGYTF
13	NA	TRBJ2-7	TRBV20-1	CSARAETEYEQYF
15	NA	TRBJ2-2	TRBV29-1	CSVEESTIRTGELFF
16	NA	TRBJ2-7	TRBV3-2	CASSHPGELDSYEQYF
14	NA	TRBJ2-2	TRBV7-2	CASSFRDDGGELFF
13	NA	TRBJ1-1	TRBV20-1	CSARDRRNTEAFF
14	NA	TRBJ2-7	TRBV5-1	CASSLGQGRYEQYF